The T cell receptor (beta chain) under discussion was sequenced for a study of blood T cells in healthy people across ages. Alongside a J-beta primer mix, a sample-barcoded 5' primer served in a second PCR lasting roughly 6 to 11 cycles. Through a template-switch adaptor with 12 random nucleotides, each cDNA molecule received a tag. Each CDR3 protein is one row after TCRdb ran MiXCR on the 5' RACE reads. The sample includes about 290,000 distinct CDR3 sequences, 25% to 30% seen only once; the top ten take 25% to 35%. This clonotype was recorded a few times. Its ends do not fully match the called genes, so a read error is possible. All donors came from Russia, were Caucasian and healthy, and spanned ages about 6 to 90. Each sample yielded at least 5.5 micrograms of PBMC total RNA. The germline V gene encodes CDR1 SGDLS and CDR2 YYNGEE. The CDR3 contains 15 residues.

The sequence was obtained from a woman aged 70 to 79 in good health. V gene TRBV9 combines with J gene TRBJ2-1; D is uncertain. Sequencing was performed on blood. The CDR3 reads CASSVGGSSCNEQFF. DNA for the CDR3: TGTGCCAGCAGCGTAGGGGGAAGCTCCTGCAATGAGCAGTTCTTC. The entire variable domain, with the rest obtained from reference TRBV9 and TRBJ2-1, is as follows: DSGVTQTPKHLITATGQRVTLRCSPRSGDLSVYWYQQSLDQGLQFLIQYYNGEERAKGNILERFSAQQFPDLHSELNLSSLELGDSALYFCASSVGGSSCNEQFFGPGTRLTVL.